This TCR beta chain was obtained from a study of blood T cell repertoires in COVID-19 (dated by TCRdb to about 2020). Some background on the complete study: Samples covering the acute and convalescent phases of COVID-19 were provided by collaborators in the United States, Italy and Spain. HLA class I and class II types, where available, came from metadata supplied by the sample provider rather than from assay-based typing. The samples were drawn from two sources: the first 160 participants of the ongoing ImmuneRACE study, and 1,200 or so subjects contributed by 6 global collaborators. The repertoires were made available in a free public database intended to serve as a resource for research on the immune response to SARS-CoV-2. A de-identified subject ID, COVID-19 status, age in years and sex were almost always included in the sample metadata. The prospective study material was composed of cDNA or gDNA derived from T cells, B-cell-depleted T cells, or PBMCs. Subjects who had been exposed to COVID-19, were actively infected with it, or had recovered from it provided the deeply sampled blood TCRbeta repertoires that made up the dataset. General conclusions and limits of the study: How much clinical and demographic metadata was included differed by source and by participant, and the metadata was provided uncurated.

To note about this clone: Its binding antigen is unknown. Base-call qualities are not available, and no considerably larger clone is one nucleotide away.

TCRbeta CDR3 regions were amplified from genomic DNA using the immunoSEQ Assay, a bias-controlled multiplex PCR. The original pipeline was this. Within the assay, amplification of reference gene primers was used to estimate how many nucleated cells each sample contained. To quantify the absolute abundance of each unique TCRbeta CDR3 rearrangement, sequence reads were collapsed and filtered. For each sample, productive Simpson clonality was calculated by taking the square root of Simpson's diversity index across productive rearrangements. The source is immuneACCESS, and TCRdb retained only in-frame sequences with V and J called. Part of the clones is not carried over; for the studies checked, unresolved V genes explain less than half of this, and the remainder is unexplained. The V and J calls and the clone size are those of that table, but D and trimming were determined from the DNA. For this sample the table gives about 230,000 clones, of which approximately 88% were detected only once. Around 27% of the sample comes from the top ten.

From its cysteine to its phenylalanine, the CDR3 spans 14 amino acids. Solely the CDR3 DNA is kept, with 42 bases framed from the first base. V gives up 4 bases and J gives up 6 bases, and the segment between their germline ends measures 11 bases. Per the germline V gene, SGDLS is the CDR1 and YYNGEE is the CDR2. Collaborating institutions collected whole blood in K2EDTA tubes following their own protocols. For TCRbeta analysis, collaborators shipped samples as frozen whole blood, isolated PBMCs, or DNA extracted from either of those sample types. This receptor was taken from a man between 40 and 49 years old with acute or convalescent COVID-19. The V gene is TRBV9 and the J gene is TRBJ1-6, with no confidently assigned D gene. Sequenced: peripheral blood. The DNA sequence is given as TGTGCCAGCAGCACCGGACGGGGTAATTCACCCCTCCACTTT. It specifies CASSTGRGNSPLHF. The reference TRBV9 and TRBJ1-6 proteins fill in what lies around the CDR3, so the full variable domain reads DSGVTQTPKHLITATGQRVTLRCSPRSGDLSVYWYQQSLDQGLQFLIQYYNGEERAKGNILERFSAQQFPDLHSELNLSSLELGDSALYFCASSTGRGNSPLHFGNGTRLTVT.